Described below is a single TCR beta chain sequence and its context. Germline V gene lookup returns CDR1 KGHDR and CDR2 SFDVKD. The CDR3 is 16 amino acids. Trimming removed 4 bases at V and 3 bases at J, with 14 bases between. The record originates from a study of blood T cell repertoires in COVID-19. Turning to the study itself: Whether acute or convalescent, the COVID-19 samples came from the United States, Italy and Spain. The cDNA or gDNA used as material had been derived from T cells, B-cell-depleted T cells, or PBMCs.

In the original analysis: Reference gene primer amplification in the assay estimated nucleated cell counts. The method was immunoSEQ multiplex PCR; TCRdb's version includes in-frame clones alone and lacks a portion of them. V and J calls and clone size are copied from that table; D and trimming were computed from the DNA. The sample holds 150,000 to 200,000 clones, 85% seen once. This receptor was identified in a human donor with acute or convalescent COVID-19. The donor label of this sample is uncertain. The sequencing input was peripheral blood. The gene calls are TRBV24-1 and TRBJ1-4, with D possibly matching TRBD1 (6 bases). This CDR3 reads CATSDPQGAANEKLFF. CDR3 in DNA: TGTGCCACCAGTGACCCACAGGGAGCGGCTAATGAAAAACTGTTTTTT.